Below, 30 T cell receptor beta chains from the same sample are listed, as sequenced in a study of blood T cell repertoires in COVID-19. Using immunoSEQ multiplex PCR, the repertoire was profiled, and TCRdb retains in-frame clones only, with some absent. The sample has roughly 120,000 clones; around 87% are singletons. Input material: peripheral blood. The receptors originated from a woman between 50 and 59 years old with acute or convalescent COVID-19.

The chain couples TRBV18 to TRBJ2-1; D not certain. V gave up 3 bases and J gave up 5 bases, with 8 bases separating them. CDR1 KGHSH and CDR2 LQKENI come from the germline V gene. The CDR3 contains 13 residues. CDR3 nucleotide sequence: TGTGCCAGCTCACCTTCCCAAAACAATGAGCAGTTCTTC. It encodes CASSPSQNNEQFF.

V and J are TRBV4-2 and TRBJ1-2; 7 nucleotides match TRBD1. The CDR3 loop spans 14 amino acids. With V trimmed by 1 base and J by 3 bases, 2 bases remained unmatched. Germline V lookup: CDR1 LGHNA, CDR2 YNFKEQ. This chain's CDR3 is CASSQGQGYYGYTF. CDR3 DNA sequence: TGTGCCAGCAGCCAAGGACAGGGATACTATGGCTACACCTTC.

The chain links TRBV5-1 to TRBJ1-2, with TRBD1 matching 7 bases. Germline V gives CDR1 SGHRS, CDR2 YFSETQ. V lost 0 bases to trimming and J lost 3 bases; unmatched junction nucleotides: 5. The CDR3 is 15 residues long. The CDR3 sequence: CASSLAAGQHYGYTF. The DNA of the CDR3 is TGCGCCAGCAGCTTGGCCGCGGGACAGCACTATGGCTACACCTTC.

A word on this clone: At one boundary the junction diverges from the germline segment, which might be a read error. The J gene is TRBJ1-2, the V gene TRBV30, with D unresolved. The CDR3 runs 8 residues. CDR1 is GTSNPN and CDR2 is SVGIG in the germline V gene (reference sequence). The CDR3 sequence: CVGFGYTF. In DNA form, the CDR3 reads TGCGTCGGGTTTGGCTACACCTTC.

This chain connects TRBV29-1 to TRBJ2-1; maybe TRBD1 (6 bases). V lost 3 bases and J 8 bases, leaving 14 bases between the germline ends. This CDR3 is 13 amino acids long. The germline CDR1 and CDR2 sequences are SQVTM and ANQGSEA. CDR3 amino acids: CSVDLTGWDEQFF. CDR3 coding DNA: TGCAGCGTTGATTTGACAGGATGGGATGAGCAGTTCTTC.

The rearrangement uses TRBV18 and TRBJ1-2; possibly TRBD1 for D (6 bases). The length of the CDR3 is 14 residues. Germline CDR1 and CDR2: KGHSH and LQKENI. V lost 1 base, J lost 5 bases, and 11 bases lay in between. The CDR3 nucleotides read TGTGCCAGCTCACCACGGACAGAGGGGTATGGCTACACCTTC. Protein sequence: CASSPRTEGYGYTF.

The sample holds one count of this clone. CDR3 in amino acids: CASSQARSFFGDYQETQYF. CDR3 nucleotides: TGCGCCAGCAGCCAAGCAAGGTCATTTTTTGGAGATTACCAAGAGACCCAGTACTTC. This chain joins TRBV4-3 and TRBJ2-5; D is undetermined. Per the germline V gene, CDR1 is LGHNA and CDR2 is YSLEER. Between the trimmed V and J ends, which lost 1 base and 0 bases, there was a span of 21 bases. The CDR3 spans 19 residues.

J is TRBJ2-1 and V is TRBV5-1; D ambiguous. This CDR3 is built from 15 residues. V was shortened by 0 bases and J by 1 base, with 8 bases between the two germline ends. Germline loops: CDR1 SGHRS, CDR2 YFSETQ. CDR3 nucleotides: TGCGCCAGCAGCTTGGAAACACATTCCTACAATGAGCAGTTCTTC. Translating gives CASSLETHSYNEQFF. The complete variable domain, with remaining parts taken from reference TRBV5-1 and TRBJ2-1, reads KAGVTQTPRYLIKTRGQQVTLSCSPISGHRSVSWYQQTPGQGLQFLFEYFSETQRNKGNFPGRFSGRQFSNSRSEMNVSTLELGDSALYLCASSLETHSYNEQFFGPGTRLTVL.

CDR3 loop: CASSWVGGEYNEQFF. For the CDR3, the DNA is TGTGCCAGCAGCTGGGTCGGGGGGGAGTACAATGAGCAGTTCTTC. J is TRBJ2-1 and V is TRBV7-2; 8 bases line up with TRBD2. Germline V CDR1 and CDR2: SGHTA, FQGNSA. The CDR3 totals 15 residues. V lost 4 bases to trimming and J lost 4 bases; unmatched junction nucleotides: 6. Complete variable domain (other parts from reference TRBV7-2 and TRBJ2-1): GAGVSQSPSNKVTEKGKDVELRCDPISGHTALYWYRQSLGQGLEFLIYFQGNSAPDKSGLPSDRFSAERTGGSVSTLTIQRTQQEDSAVYLCASSWVGGEYNEQFFGPGTRLTVL.

This sequence joins TRBV4-3 and TRBJ1-4; 7 bases line up with TRBD1. Germline values: CDR1 LGHNA, CDR2 YSLEER. The CDR3 length is 16 residues. J gave up 5 bases and V 3 bases, and 9 bases lay outside the gene matches. The DNA of the CDR3 is TGCGCCAGCAGCCATCCCCTCGGACAGGAAAATGAAAAACTGTTTTTT. Translated: CASSHPLGQENEKLFF.

This clone was seen only a few times. This chain connects TRBV9 to TRBJ2-6, with D unresolved. This CDR3 is 14 amino acids long. Germline V CDR1 and CDR2: SGDLS, YYNGEE. Deletions cut 3 bases from V and 4 bases from J, with 8 bases between. In DNA, the CDR3 is TGTGCCAGCAGCGCCTCGCGAGGGGCCAACGTCCTGACTTTC. Protein: CASSASRGANVLTF.

This chain uses TRBV5-4 with TRBJ2-1; 10 bases align to TRBD2. The CDR3 spans 16 residues. J lost 5 bases, V lost 1 base, and 6 bases had no gene match. Germline V lookup: CDR1 SGHNT, CDR2 YYREEE (reference sequence). The CDR3 spells CASSLPLAGRDNEQFF. CDR3 bases: TGTGCCAGCAGCTTGCCACTAGCGGGGAGAGACAATGAGCAGTTCTTC.

Written as DNA, the CDR3 is TGTGCCAGCAGCGTTCTGGACAGGGTGACTGAAGCTTTCTTT. This codes for CASSVLDRVTEAFF. The chain recombines TRBV9 with TRBJ1-1; 8 nucleotides agree with TRBD1. Trimming removed 2 bases from V and 5 bases from J; junction bases left unmatched: 5. CDR1 and CDR2 from the germline V gene are SGDLS and YYNGEE. CDR3 size: 14 residues.

The chain recombines TRBV6-5 with TRBJ2-7; TRBD2 matches at 8 bases. CDR1 and CDR2 (germline): MNHEY, SVGAGI. Trimming took 0 bases from V and 9 from J; bases not matched to a gene: 10. The CDR3 has 15 residues. The chain's CDR3 is CASSYSREVRAGQYF. DNA of the CDR3: TGTGCCAGCAGTTACTCGCGGGAGGTACGGGCAGGGCAGTACTTC.

The chain joins TRBV5-3 to TRBJ1-1, with D unresolved. TRBV5-3 is given ORF status, its function remaining uncertain. The V end was cut by 0 bases, the J end by 9 bases, with 9 bases between. The CDR3 extends over 12 amino acids. The CDR3 here is CARSLGRSQAFF. CDR3 coding DNA: TGTGCCAGAAGCTTGGGACGGAGCCAAGCTTTCTTT.

CDR3 nucleotides: TGCGCCAGCAGCCCCGGGACTAGCGGGGGCAATGAGCAGTTCTTC. Its translation: CASSPGTSGGNEQFF. The gene calls are TRBV5-1 and TRBJ2-1, with 14 bases identical to TRBD2. There are 15 residues in the CDR3. CDR1 SGHRS and CDR2 YFSETQ come from the germline V gene. The junction had 3 bases not matched to a gene; V was cut back by 4 bases and J by 6 bases.

V and J are TRBV15 and TRBJ2-7, with D maybe TRBD2 (6 bases). V dropped 1 base and J dropped 0 bases, with 10 bases sitting between them. The CDR3 covers 15 residues. Germline V CDR1 and CDR2: LNHNV, YYDKDF (reference sequence). CDR3 DNA: TGTGCCACCAGCAGAGTCCGGGACTCCTCCTACGAGCAGTACTTC. This codes for CATSRVRDSSYEQYF.

This clone has just a few counts. J is TRBJ1-4 and V is TRBV30; D is unresolved. V lost 0 bases and J lost 3, with 8 bases in between. This CDR3 has 14 residues. CDR1 and CDR2 from the germline V gene are GTSNPN and SVGIG (reference sequence). CDR3 sequence (DNA): TGTGCCTGGAGTGTACCAGGTTCTAATGAAAAACTGTTTTTT. Amino acids: CAWSVPGSNEKLFF.

This clone was counted between two and nine times. This chain connects TRBV19 to TRBJ1-4; 7 bases align to TRBD1. This CDR3 region has 15 residues. Trimming cost V 10 bases and J 5 bases; bases outside gene matches: 13. Germline V lookup: CDR1 LNHDA, CDR2 SQIVND (reference sequence). The CDR3 loop is CATREGQSKNEKLFF. The CDR3 region has the DNA TGTGCCACTAGAGAGGGACAGTCAAAGAATGAAAAACTGTTTTTT. Full variable domain (rest looked up from reference TRBV19 and TRBJ1-4): DGGITQSPKYLFRKEGQNVTLSCEQNLNHDAMYWYRQDPGQGLRLIYYSQIVNDFQKGDIAEGYSVSREKKESFPLTVTSAQKNPTAFYLCATREGQSKNEKLFFGSGTQLSVL.

This rearrangement joins TRBV9 to TRBJ1-4; 12 positions match TRBD1. From germline, CDR1 is SGDLS and CDR2 YYNGEE. The J segment lost 3 bases and the V segment lost 0 bases, leaving 9 bases of the junction unmatched. The CDR3 is made up of 19 amino acids. The CDR3 is CASSVASRDRGRANEKLFF. The CDR3 DNA reads as TGTGCCAGCAGCGTAGCTAGCCGGGACAGGGGGCGGGCTAATGAAAAACTGTTTTTT.

The CDR3 DNA sequence: TGTGCCAGCAGTGAATTCGACAGGGGGCCGAAGGAGCAGTACTTC. Its translation: CASSEFDRGPKEQYF. J is TRBJ2-7 and V is TRBV6-1; TRBD1 aligns across 10 bases. The trim removed 2 bases at V and 7 bases at J, leaving 8 bases unmatched. CDR3 size: 15 residues. The germline gives CDR1 MNHNS, CDR2 SASEGT.

The chain links TRBV6-6 to TRBJ2-7; no clear D. Trimming shortened V by 10 bases and J by 4 bases, and 11 bases separated the two germline ends. The CDR3 covers 11 residues. CDR1 is MNHNY, CDR2 SVGAGI, per germline (reference sequence). The CDR3 loop reads CATSGRYEQYF. CDR3 coding DNA: TGTGCCACCTCAGGAAGGTACGAGCAGTACTTC.

This chain joins TRBV5-1 and TRBJ1-6; 7 nucleotides align to TRBD1. The CDR3 covers 15 residues. Germline V gene sequence: CDR1 SGHRS, CDR2 YFSETQ. The V segment lost 4 bases and the J segment 7 bases; nucleotides outside the gene matches: 8. This CDR3 is CASSAETGTNSPLHF. The DNA of the CDR3 is TGCGCCAGCAGCGCCGAGACAGGGACAAATTCACCCCTCCACTTT.

The chain uses TRBV7-2 and TRBJ1-5, with D possibly TRBD1 on 5 matching bases. Deletions cut 1 base from V and 6 bases from J, with 10 bases between. From germline, CDR1 is SGHTA and CDR2 FQGNSA. CDR3 length equals 14 residues. The DNA of the CDR3 is TGTGCCAGCAGCTTAGAGGGGAGGGGTCAGCCCCAGCATTTT. Encoded protein: CASSLEGRGQPQHF.

The chain is built from TRBV27 and TRBJ2-7, with 11 nucleotides matching TRBD2. The germline CDR1 and CDR2 sequences are MNHEY and SMNVEV (reference sequence). After removal of 5 bases from V and 3 bases from J, the junction contained 6 bases not matched to a gene. This CDR3 region has 15 residues. The CDR3 DNA follows: TGTGCCAGCAGTCCGGGACTAGCGGCACTCTACGAGCAGTACTTC. This sequence encodes CASSPGLAALYEQYF.

A remark on this clone: At the DNA level, this CDR3 is encoded by other sequences in the same sample as well. J is TRBJ1-3 and V is TRBV5-1, with D hard to call. The CDR3 totals 14 residues. From germline, CDR1 is SGHRS and CDR2 YFSETQ. With 0 bases removed from V and 0 bases from J, the gap between germline ends came to 4 bases. The CDR3 protein is CASSLAGSGNTIYF. In DNA, the CDR3 is TGCGCCAGCAGCTTGGCAGGCTCTGGAAACACCATATATTTT.

J is TRBJ2-7 and V is TRBV5-6; no clear D gene. V lost 4 bases to trimming and J lost 3 bases, with 5 bases between them. The CDR3 consists of 11 residues. CDR1 is SGHDT and CDR2 is YYEEEE in the germline V gene. The CDR3 is CASSRSYEQYF. As DNA, the CDR3 is TGTGCCAGCAGCCGCAGCTACGAGCAGTACTTC.

This clone has only a few counts. Germline and junction disagree at one end, which may indicate a read error. J is TRBJ1-3 and V is TRBV5-8; 10 positions agree with TRBD1. CDR3 length: 11 amino acids. Looked up from germline, CDR1 is SGHTS and CDR2 is YDEGEE. CDR3: CASSFLGTGDF. DNA of the CDR3: TGTGCCAGCAGCTTCCTCGGGACAGGGGATTTT.

This clone was seen a single time. V is TRBV11-3 and J is TRBJ2-7; perhaps TRBD1 as D (6 bases). The germline CDR1 and CDR2 sequences are SGHNT and YENEEA. The CDR3 has 15 residues. Trimming took 2 bases from V and 4 from J, leaving 15 bases between them. The CDR3 loop reads CASSLMGAKEYEQYF. CDR3 nucleotides: TGTGCCAGCAGCTTAATGGGGGCGAAGGAGTACGAGCAGTACTTC.

J is TRBJ1-1 and V is TRBV7-6, with D uncertain. This CDR3 region has 11 residues. The V end lost 3 bases, the J end lost 7 bases, and 6 bases lay between the germline ends. Germline V lookup: CDR1 SGHVS, CDR2 FNYEAQ. The CDR3 DNA is TGTGCCAGCAGCTTTGGCAGTGAAGCTTTCTTT. Encoded protein: CASSFGSEAFF.